A selection of T cell receptor beta chains follows, all from one sample in a study of blood T cell repertoires in COVID-19. Measured with immunoSEQ multiplex PCR; TCRdb has only the in-frame clones, and not every one. Counted here are 250,000 to 300,000 clones, roughly 91% occurring once; the ten biggest clones make up around 10%. The specimen was PBMCs or T cells enriched from blood (not recorded which). The receptors shown here come from a man aged 40-55 years who had recovered from COVID-19. CDR3s include the opening cysteine and the closing phenylalanine or tryptophan. D genes are given only for firm matches. Expanded clones are given a class, and other clones once, few, many or no size at all.

d_call,j_call,v_call,clone_size,cdr3_nt,cdr3_aa
TRBD1,TRBJ1-5,TRBV11-2,few,TGTGCCAGCAGCTTAGGGGCAGGGGGGAACAATCAGCCCCAGCATTTT,CASSLGAGGNNQPQHF
TRBD1,TRBJ2-5,TRBV15,.,TGTGCCACCAGCACGGGACAGGGGATCCAAGAGACCCAGTACTTC,CATSTGQGIQETQYF
.,TRBJ2-5,TRBV28,.,TGTGCCAGCAGTGAACAGAGACCCCAAGAGACCCAGTACTTC,CASSEQRPQETQYF
TRBD1,TRBJ1-5,TRBV2,.,TGTGCCAGCAGTGACAGACCGGACAGGGCGGATAGCAATCAGCCCCAGCATTTT,CASSDRPDRADSNQPQHF
.,TRBJ1-4,TRBV29-1,.,TGCAGCGTTGACGCCGGGTCCGCAACTAATGAAAAACTGTTTTTT,CSVDAGSATNEKLFF
TRBD1,TRBJ2-5,TRBV7-3,.,TGTGCCAGCAGCCAGAGGGGGCAGGGGGCCCTAGAGACCCAGTACTTC,CASSQRGQGALETQYF
.,TRBJ1-6,TRBV15,.,TGTGCCACCAGCAGATCCGGGAGGAGGGTCTCACCCCTCCACTTT,CATSRSGRRVSPLHF
TRBD2,TRBJ2-1,TRBV27,.,TGTGCCAGCAGTTTGACGGGAGCGGGGTACAATGAGCAGTTCTTC,CASSLTGAGYNEQFF
.,TRBJ1-4,TRBV30,.,TGTGCCTGGAGTCCCTCCGGGACTGGCGTTGAAAAACTGTTTTTT,CAWSPSGTGVEKLFF
TRBD1,TRBJ1-1,TRBV2,.,TGTGCCAGCCTGGAGACAGGGATCATGAACACTGAAGCTTTCTTT,CASLETGIMNTEAFF
.,TRBJ2-7,TRBV25-1,.,TGTGCCAGCAGTGTCAGCGGGTACGAGCAGTACTTC,CASSVSGYEQYF
.,TRBJ2-7,TRBV19,.,TGTGCCAGTAGTGCACAGGCTGGGAACTCCTACGAGCAGTACTTC,CASSAQAGNSYEQYF
.,TRBJ2-5,TRBV12-3/TRBV12-4,.,TGTGCCAGCAGTTTAGTAACACAAGAGACCCAGTACTTC,CASSLVTQETQYF
TRBD2,TRBJ2-5,TRBV5-5,.,TGTGCCAGCAGCTTGCTAGCGGGAGTGGAGGAGACCCAGTACTTC,CASSLLAGVEETQYF
TRBD1,TRBJ1-1,TRBV19,.,TGTGCCAGTATCCCTTCACGGGGACAGGGGAGGAGATTACCTGAAGCTTTCTTT,CASIPSRGQGRRLPEAFF
TRBD1,TRBJ1-4,TRBV28,.,TGTGCCAGCAGCACGCCGGGACAGGGAGGTTCGGGTAATGAAAAACTGTTTTTT,CASSTPGQGGSGNEKLFF
.,TRBJ2-1,TRBV7-9,.,TGTGCCAGCAGCAAGGGGAAGGAGTTGTACAATGAGCAGTTCTTC,CASSKGKELYNEQFF
.,TRBJ2-7,TRBV9,.,TGTGCCAGCAGCGTATCTTCCTACGAGCAGTACTTC,CASSVSSYEQYF
.,TRBJ1-4,TRBV3-1/TRBV3-2,.,TGTGCCAGCAGCCAAGGAGTAGGACTTGCAAATGAAAAACTGTTTTTT,CASSQGVGLANEKLFF
TRBD1,TRBJ2-1,TRBV19,.,TGTGCCAGTAGTCCGGGACAGGGCTTTTATGTAGCGATCTTC,CASSPGQGFYVAIF
.,TRBJ1-2,TRBV19,once,TGTGCCAGTAGTATAGACCGAGAGCTCACGGGCTATGGCTACACCTTC,CASSIDRELTGYGYTF
TRBD1,TRBJ1-2,TRBV7-2,.,TGTGCCAGCAGCCAGGTGGAGGGGGCTGGTGGCTACACCTTC,CASSQVEGAGGYTF
.,TRBJ1-6,TRBV5-6,.,TGTGCCAGCAGCTTAGGGAGTATTTCACCCCTCCACTTT,CASSLGSISPLHF
.,TRBJ1-2,TRBV11-2,.,TGTGCCAGCAGCTTAACGGACAGTGACTATGGCTACACCTTC,CASSLTDSDYGYTF
.,TRBJ1-1,TRBV12-3/TRBV12-4,once,TGTGCCAGCAGTTTTTCTCTCGCTGAAGCTTTCTTT,CASSFSLAEAFF
TRBD1,TRBJ1-2,TRBV6-4,.,TGTGCCAGCAGGGGACAGGGCAACTATGGCTACACCTTC,CASRGQGNYGYTF
.,TRBJ1-2,TRBV6-5,.,TGTGCCAGCAGTTACAGGGAGGGCGGCTATGGCTACACCTTC,CASSYREGGYGYTF
.,TRBJ1-1,TRBV12-5,.,TGTGCTAGTGGCATCGTCGGGGTCACTGAAGCTTTCTTT,CASGIVGVTEAFF
.,TRBJ1-2,TRBV2,.,TGTGCCAGCAGTGAACAGGACGGCAGGGTCGAGGGCTACACCTTC,CASSEQDGRVEGYTF
.,TRBJ1-2,TRBV6-5,.,TGTGCCAGCAGTACGGGACTTGGCTACACCTTC,CASSTGLGYTF
TRBD1,TRBJ1-2,TRBV2,.,TGTGCCAGCAGGAGGACCCAGGACAGGGGTCCCTATGGCTACACCTTC,CASRRTQDRGPYGYTF
.,TRBJ1-1,TRBV11-2,.,TGTGCCAGCAGCTTAACCAGTGAAGCTTTCTTT,CASSLTSEAFF
TRBD2,TRBJ2-1,TRBV5-6,.,TGTGCCAGCAGCCGAACTAGCGGGTCCTACAATGAGCAGTTCTTC,CASSRTSGSYNEQFF
.,TRBJ2-2,TRBV7-8,.,TGTGCCAGCAGCTTAGGGGAATCGGGAATTGAAACCGGGGAGCTGTTTTTT,CASSLGESGIETGELFF
.,TRBJ2-1,TRBV7-3,.,TGTGCCAGCAGCTTGGGGGGGCGAAGCTCCTACAATGAGCAGTTCTTC,CASSLGGRSSYNEQFF
TRBD2,TRBJ2-3,TRBV5-4,once,TGTGCCAGCAGACGAATAGCGGGAGGGCCTGATACGCAGTATTTT,CASRRIAGGPDTQYF
.,TRBJ2-1,TRBV7-8,.,TGTGCCAGCAGCTTAGACCCCGGGACATACAATGAGCAGTTCTTC,CASSLDPGTYNEQFF
TRBD1,TRBJ1-3,TRBV28,.,TGTGCCAGCCGACAGGGAACTGGAAACACCATATATTTT,CASRQGTGNTIYF
TRBD2,TRBJ2-5,TRBV7-3,.,TGTGCCAGCAGCTTAAGGGGACTAGCGGGGGGACAAGAGACCCAGTACTTC,CASSLRGLAGGQETQYF
.,TRBJ1-5,TRBV7-2,.,TGTGCCAGCAGCTTAGAAGCGAGGACATCTAGCAATCAGCCCCAGCATTTT,CASSLEARTSSNQPQHF
TRBD1,TRBJ1-5,TRBV30,.,TGTGCCTGGAACGCCGGACAGGGTGCTCAGCCCCAGCATTTT,CAWNAGQGAQPQHF
.,TRBJ1-1,TRBV29-1,.,TGCAGCGTAGGACAGTTAAACACTGAAGCTTTCTTT,CSVGQLNTEAFF
TRBD2,TRBJ2-5,TRBV7-6,once,TGTGCCAGCAGGCCATTAGCGGGGGGGGAGACCCAGTACTTC,CASRPLAGGETQYF
.,TRBJ2-5,TRBV7-9,few,TGTGCCACCGCAACGACAGGTCAAGAGACCCAGTACTTC,CATATTGQETQYF
TRBD1,TRBJ1-1,TRBV11-2,.,TGTGCCAGCAGCTTTACAGGGGGCCGGAGTAGCACTGAAGCTTTCTTT,CASSFTGGRSSTEAFF
TRBD1,TRBJ2-5,TRBV19,.,TGTGCCAGTAGTATAGAGATGACAGGGCCCCGAGCGACCCAGTACTTC,CASSIEMTGPRATQYF
.,TRBJ2-1,TRBV5-1,few,TGCGCCAGCAGCTTCAGAGCCCCAGGGGAGCAGTTCTTC,CASSFRAPGEQFF
TRBD2,TRBJ2-7,TRBV29-1,.,TGCAGCGTTGAAGTTGGAGGCGGGACTAGCGGGAGGCTACCGACCTACGAGCAGTACTTC,CSVEVGGGTSGRLPTYEQYF
TRBD2,TRBJ2-1,TRBV28,.,TGTGCCAGCATGGTGACTAGCCTTATTAACTACAATGAGCAGTTCTTC,CASMVTSLINYNEQFF
.,TRBJ1-4,TRBV2,.,TGTGCCAGCATGGAGGGCTCTGGTGAAAAACTGTTTTTT,CASMEGSGEKLFF
TRBD2,TRBJ2-5,TRBV14,.,TGTGCCAGCAGCCGAAAGCGGGGGGTCCAAGAGACCCAGTACTTC,CASSRKRGVQETQYF
.,TRBJ2-7,TRBV12-5,.,TGTGCTAGTGGTGACCCCGGCCACAGGGTCTACGAGCAGTACTTC,CASGDPGHRVYEQYF
.,TRBJ2-7,TRBV4-1,.,TGCGCCAGCAGCCCTACTAGTTTGACCTACGAGCAGTACTTC,CASSPTSLTYEQYF
.,TRBJ2-7,TRBV12-3/TRBV12-4,.,TGTGCCAGCAGTCGAGACAGTAACCAGCAGTACTTC,CASSRDSNQQYF
TRBD2,TRBJ2-1,TRBV7-3,.,TGTGCCAGCAGCTTAAAGGTAGCGGGGGGGAACAATGAGCAGTTCTTC,CASSLKVAGGNNEQFF
.,TRBJ1-3,TRBV24-1,.,TGTGCCACCAGTGGGGGAGGAACTGGAAACACCATATATTTT,CATSGGGTGNTIYF
.,TRBJ1-5,TRBV6-5,.,TGTGCCAGCAGTCCCACCGGGGTACAGCCCCAGCATTTT,CASSPTGVQPQHF
.,TRBJ1-2,TRBV5-1,.,TGCGCCAGCAGCTTGGAACAGGGAAGCTATGGCTACACCTTC,CASSLEQGSYGYTF
TRBD2,TRBJ2-7,TRBV15,.,TGTGCCACCAGCAGCGGGTTAGCGGGAGGGCCCTACGAGCAGTACTTC,CATSSGLAGGPYEQYF